The rows below give T cell receptor beta chains drawn from one sample of a study of blood T cell repertoires in COVID-19. The data were produced by immunoSEQ multiplex PCR, yet TCRdb's version contains in-frame clones alone and is incomplete. The sample holds around 100,000 clones, approximately 92% seen once. The sample was peripheral blood. These receptors all come from a man in his 70s with acute or convalescent COVID-19. Both conserved end residues are part of each CDR3. Fields, in order: J gene, V gene, clone size, D gene, CDR3 protein, CDR3 DNA. The D gene is left open where the match is weak. Not every row has a clone size; where given, it reads once, few, many or a size class.

TRBJ1-6 TRBV18 NA NA CASSPKGLTQNSPLHF TGTGCCAGCTCACCAAAGGGGTTAACACAGAATTCACCCCTCCACTTT
TRBJ2-1 TRBV4-1 NA NA CASSQDGNSYNEQFF TGCGCCAGCAGCCAAGACGGGAACTCCTACAATGAGCAGTTCTTC
TRBJ2-2 TRBV28 NA NA CASSLIQFGPGELFF TGTGCCAGCAGTCTAATCCAATTTGGTCCCGGGGAGCTGTTTTTT
TRBJ2-5 TRBV30 NA NA CAWSVGLGSRETQYF TGTGCCTGGAGTGTAGGTCTGGGGAGCCGGGAGACCCAGTACTTC
TRBJ1-1 TRBV7-2 NA NA CASSPGGPPLEAFF TGTGCCAGCAGCCCAGGAGGGCCCCCCCTTGAAGCTTTCTTT
TRBJ2-2 TRBV5-1 NA TRBD2 CASSLAPIGTRANTGELFF TGCGCCAGCAGCTTGGCTCCTATCGGGACTAGAGCGAACACCGGGGAGCTGTTTTTT
TRBJ1-5 TRBV19 NA TRBD1 CASSIGQVFNQPQHF TGTGCCAGTAGTATTGGACAGGTCTTCAATCAGCCCCAGCATTTT
TRBJ1-1 TRBV6-5 NA NA CAIQDRLVSTEAFF TGTGCCATCCAAGACAGGTTAGTGAGCACTGAAGCTTTCTTT
TRBJ1-2 TRBV7-9 NA NA CASSPKQGTGGYTF TGTGCCAGCAGCCCGAAACAGGGAACTGGCGGCTACACCTTC
TRBJ2-5 TRBV5-1 NA NA CASRAQETQYF TGCGCCAGCAGAGCCCAAGAGACCCAGTACTTC
TRBJ1-3 TRBV3-1/TRBV3-2 NA TRBD1 CASSQGGTGGITIYF TGTGCCAGCAGCCAAGGCGGGACAGGGGGGATCACCATATATTTT
TRBJ1-1 TRBV10-1 NA NA CASSGTMNTEAFF TGCGCCAGCAGTGGGACAATGAACACTGAAGCTTTCTTT
TRBJ2-7 TRBV13 NA NA CASRPTLAQSSYEQYF TGTGCCAGCAGGCCAACTCTAGCGCAAAGCTCCTACGAGCAGTACTTC
TRBJ1-1 TRBV6-5 NA NA CASGPLGSLEAFF TGTGCCAGCGGTCCCTTGGGCAGCCTTGAAGCTTTCTTT
TRBJ2-1 TRBV7-6 NA NA CASSYGDEQFF TGTGCCAGCAGCTACGGAGATGAGCAGTTCTTC
TRBJ2-1 TRBV24-1 NA NA CATSDFDNSYNEQFF TGTGCCACCAGTGATTTTGACAACTCCTACAATGAGCAGTTCTTC
TRBJ1-2 TRBV6-5 NA NA CASRPAGQAGYGYTF TGTGCCAGCAGACCCGCCGGCCAGGCGGGCTATGGCTACACCTTC
TRBJ2-7 TRBV5-5 NA TRBD2 CASSSGFRAGGPEQYF TGTGCCAGCAGCTCCGGGTTTCGAGCGGGAGGTCCCGAGCAGTACTTC
TRBJ1-1 TRBV11-2 once NA CASSLGGGSTEAFF TGTGCCAGCAGCTTAGGGGGAGGGAGCACTGAAGCTTTCTTT
TRBJ1-5 TRBV5-1 few TRBD1 CASSWTGSGDQPQHF TGCGCCAGCAGCTGGACAGGGAGCGGTGATCAGCCCCAGCATTTT
TRBJ2-3 TRBV29-1 NA NA CSVGLATKPDTQYF TGCAGCGTTGGTCTAGCGACTAAACCAGATACGCAGTATTTT
TRBJ1-3 TRBV10-2 NA NA CATFNPGGGNTIYF TGCGCCACCTTCAACCCGGGGGGTGGAAACACCATATATTTT
TRBJ2-5 TRBV7-3 NA TRBD1 CASSFGQGGETQYF TGTGCCAGCAGCTTCGGACAGGGTGGTGAGACCCAGTACTTC
TRBJ1-5 TRBV28 NA NA CASSPDRLNQPQHF TGTGCCAGCAGCCCCGACAGGCTCAATCAGCCCCAGCATTTT
TRBJ2-1 TRBV29-1 NA NA CSVKSGNSEQFF TGCAGCGTAAAATCGGGGAACAGTGAGCAGTTCTTC
TRBJ1-5 TRBV6-5 NA NA CASSYSYNQPQHF TGTGCCAGCAGTTACTCGTATAATCAGCCCCAGCATTTT
TRBJ2-7 TRBV4-3 once TRBD2 CASSQDPAGGPPHEQYF TGCGCCAGCAGCCAAGACCCAGCGGGAGGACCACCCCACGAGCAGTACTTC
TRBJ1-2 TRBV7-9 NA NA CASSPAGGGYTF TGTGCCAGCAGCCCCGCGGGGGGTGGCTACACCTTC
TRBJ1-1 TRBV7-3 NA NA CASSRDMNTEAFF TGTGCCAGCAGCCGCGACATGAACACTGAAGCTTTCTTT
TRBJ2-3 TRBV19 NA TRBD1 CATADRDTDTQYF TGTGCCACCGCGGACAGGGACACAGATACGCAGTATTTT
TRBJ2-3 TRBV3-1/TRBV3-2 NA NA CASSPPSDTQYF TGTGCCAGCAGCCCCCCCAGTGATACGCAGTATTTT
TRBJ1-1 TRBV7-9 once NA CASSPRSSNTEAFF TGTGCCAGCAGCCCGAGGAGCTCGAACACTGAAGCTTTCTTT
TRBJ2-1 TRBV11-3 NA TRBD2 CASSPFVGRLAGVSNEQFF TGTGCCAGCAGCCCCTTCGTAGGACGTTTGGCGGGAGTAAGCAATGAGCAGTTCTTC
TRBJ1-2 TRBV12-3/TRBV12-4 NA TRBD1 CASSGQGACTF TGTGCCAGCAGCGGACAGGGGGCTTGCACCTTC
TRBJ2-3 TRBV6-5 NA TRBD2 CASSYGPSGDTQYF TGTGCCAGCAGTTACGGGCCTAGCGGGGATACGCAGTATTTT
TRBJ2-3 TRBV7-9 NA NA CASSPTQGVADTQYF TGTGCCAGCAGCCCGACCCAAGGGGTCGCAGATACGCAGTATTTT
TRBJ2-1 TRBV13 NA TRBD2 CASSPLAGDFYNEQFF TGTGCCAGCAGCCCTCTAGCGGGAGACTTCTACAATGAGCAGTTCTTC
TRBJ2-7 TRBV27 NA TRBD1 CASSQSGTGLSEQYF TGTGCCAGCAGTCAGTCCGGGACAGGGCTCAGCGAGCAGTACTTC
TRBJ2-2 TRBV6-2/TRBV6-3 NA TRBD2 CASSYPMTSGRGELFF TGTGCCAGCAGTTACCCTATGACTAGCGGGAGAGGGGAGCTGTTTTTT